This section outlines one TCR beta chain sequence together with its context. Its antigen is undetermined. The data are from a study of T cell repertoires in cytomegalovirus infection. Trimming cost V 5 bases and J 4 bases; bases outside gene matches: 13. Germline-derived CDR1 and CDR2 are SEHNR and FQNEAQ (reference sequence). The length of the CDR3 is 16 residues. TCRdb used MiXCR to reprocess the reads, holding one entry per CDR3 protein. The repertoire includes 450,000 to 650,000 distinct CDR3 sequences, just under 40% of them detected once, and over 45% sits in the top ten. Source: cultured PBMCs, taken from culture after CMV antigen stimulation. The rearrangement uses TRBV7-9 and TRBJ2-7, with TRBD2 identical over 8 bases. This clonotype was sampled from a human donor in good health (CMV status not recorded). Some clones in this sample may be carry-over from other donors' samples. The CDR3, as DNA: TGTGCCAGCAGCCCGATCAGGGGACTAGACCTATACGAGCAGTACTTC. This sequence encodes CASSPIRGLDLYEQYF.